This TCR beta chain was recovered during a study of blood T cell repertoires in COVID-19. The wider study: Material from acute and convalescent COVID-19 was sourced from the United States, Italy and Spain. Sources were T cells, B-cell-depleted T cells, or PBMCs; the material itself was cDNA or gDNA.

The V end lost 6 bases, the J end lost 4 bases, and 13 bases lay between the germline ends. The CDR3 runs to 13 residues. Germline V gene lookup returns CDR1 GTSNPN and CDR2 SVGIG (reference sequence). This clone was observed a handful of times. In the original workflow: Amplification of reference gene primers was used by the study to estimate nucleated cell counts. Here immunoSEQ multiplex PCR was the method, and the copy in TCRdb shows in-frame clones only, minus some. The DNA gave D and trimming, while V, J and clone size come from that table. The sample shows approximately 80,000 clones, 82% of them seen only once.

The J gene is TRBJ1-5, the V gene TRBV30; tentatively, D is TRBD1 (6 bases). The TCR originated in a human donor in a cohort sampled during active COVID-19. Sequenced: peripheral blood. The CDR3 coding sequence is TGTGCCTGCGGGGGGCTCTTGAATCAGCCCCAGCATTTT. Encoded protein: CACGGLLNQPQHF.